A single sample gave rise to the 20 T cell receptor beta chains below, sequenced in a study of cytomegalovirus exposure and HLA in healthy donors. Researchers ran the PCR with 60 Vbeta and 13 Jbeta primers. Some clones are missing from TCRdb's copy, which holds only in-frame ones; the method was immunoSEQ multiplex PCR. The sample has about 180,000 clones; less than 80% are singletons. Sequencing was performed on PBMCs. The receptors shown here come from a man between 18 and 29 years old in good health and CMV-seronegative.

This chain links TRBV12-1 with TRBJ2-1; the tabulated D call, TRBD2, remains unverified against the DNA. TRBV12-1 is reported as a pseudogene. The CDR3 consists of 14 residues. DNA for the CDR3: TGTGCCAGCAGCCCCTCGGTCGAGGGCCATGAGCAGTTCTTC. Translating it yields CASSPSVEGHEQFF.

The chain joins TRBV25-1 to TRBJ2-7; unclear D gene. This CDR3 has 12 amino acids. V was pared by 7 bases and J by 5 bases, with 12 bases between. The germline CDR1 and CDR2 sequences are MGHDK and SYGVNS. The CDR3 reads CASTGRRHEQYF. CDR3 nucleotides: TGTGCCAGCACGGGTAGAAGGCACGAGCAGTACTTC.

CDR3 nucleotides: TGTGCCAGCAGCTGGCAGGGGGCGGATGAGCAGTTCTTC. It specifies CASSWQGADEQFF. V is TRBV7-9 and J is TRBJ2-1; 8 nucleotides align to TRBD1. The ends lost 4 bases at V and 8 bases at J; junction bases unmatched: 4. CDR1 is SEHNR and CDR2 is FQNEAQ in the germline V gene (reference sequence). The CDR3 has 13 amino acids.

The J gene is TRBJ1-2, the V gene TRBV14; weak D call: TRBD1 (6 bases). Germline V gene sequence: CDR1 SGHDN, CDR2 FVKESK. This CDR3 spans 14 amino acids. The V end lost 0 bases, the J end lost 5 bases, and 10 bases lay between the germline ends. The DNA of the CDR3 is TGTGCCAGCAGCCAAGACAGGGGATCTTATGGCTACACCTTC. It specifies CASSQDRGSYGYTF.

V is TRBV7-8 and J is TRBJ2-5, with D possibly TRBD1 on 6 matching bases. The J call is uncertain, as TRBJ2-7 better fits the DNA end. The CDR3 contains 13 residues. Germline V gene lookup returns CDR1 SGHVS and CDR2 FQNEAQ. The CDR3 sequence: CASSFSGAYEQYF. Written as DNA, the CDR3 is TGTGCCAGCAGCTTCTCAGGGGCCTACGAGCAGTACTTC.

Of note for this clone: The sample contains more than one DNA sequence encoding this CDR3. V gene TRBV30 combines with J gene TRBJ2-5, with D maybe TRBD2 (7 bases). The CDR3 runs 12 residues. V was pared by 5 bases and J by 4 bases, with 11 bases between. Germline assignment: CDR1 GTSNPN and CDR2 SVGIG (reference sequence). The CDR3 DNA is TGTGCCTGGGAAGGGGGGGGAGAGACCCAGTACTTC. Translated: CAWEGGGETQYF.

This clone was picked up a small number of times. The rearrangement links TRBV6-4 to TRBJ2-1; 11 bases map to TRBD2. The CDR3 spans 14 residues. The V gene's germline CDR1 is MRHNA and CDR2 SNTAGT. Losses at the gene ends were 2 bases for V and 6 bases for J; bases not matched to a gene: 0. CDR3 nucleotides: TGTGCCAGCAGTGACGGACTAGCGGGCAATGAGCAGTTCTTC. This gives the protein CASSDGLAGNEQFF.

The rearrangement joins TRBV5-1 to TRBJ2-5; D is ambiguous. Germline assignment: CDR1 SGHRS and CDR2 YFSETQ. V dropped 3 bases and J dropped 5 bases, with 17 bases sitting between them. The CDR3 totals 15 residues. In DNA form, the CDR3 reads TGCGCCAGCAGCTCCGGTCCCGCGACACCGGAGACCCAGTACTTC. Residues: CASSSGPATPETQYF.

The rearrangement uses TRBV6-1 and TRBJ2-5; TRBD1 might be the D (6 bases). The CDR3 contains 13 residues. V was clipped by 6 bases and J by 2 bases, with 10 bases between them. Germline V gene data show CDR1 as MNHNS and CDR2 as SASEGT. CDR3 in DNA: TGTGCCAGCAGGGGACAATCACAAGAGACCCAGTACTTC. As protein: CASRGQSQETQYF.

CDR3 region: CASSTLAGTQETQYF. Here the CDR3 DNA reads TGCGCCAGCAGCACCTTAGCGGGGACCCAAGAGACCCAGTACTTC. V and J are TRBV4-1 and TRBJ2-5; 8 positions match TRBD2. There are 15 residues in the CDR3. V trimming: 5 bases; J trimming: 1 base; junction bases outside the gene matches: 6. The germline V gene has CDR1 MGHRA and CDR2 YSYEKL.

The rearrangement uses TRBV6-1 and TRBJ1-2; weak D call: TRBD1 (6 bases). The germline V gene has CDR1 MNHNS and CDR2 SASEGT. The CDR3 length is 10 residues. The V gene lost 10 bases and the J gene lost 8 bases, with 11 bases spanning the gap. CDR3 bases: TGTGCCACTGGGACATTCGGCTACACCTTC. This sequence encodes CATGTFGYTF.

This chain uses TRBV5-6 with TRBJ2-5; perhaps TRBD2 as D (6 bases). The CDR3 extends over 17 amino acids. Trimming shortened V by 4 bases and J by 4 bases, and 23 bases separated the two germline ends. Looked up from germline, CDR1 is SGHDT and CDR2 is YYEEEE. CDR3 sequence: CASSTTLKGGDRETQYF. In nucleotides, the CDR3 is TGTGCCAGCAGCACGACTCTGAAAGGAGGGGATCGAGAGACCCAGTACTTC.

The rearrangement links TRBV28 to TRBJ1-2, with D maybe TRBD1 (5 bases). The germline V gene encodes CDR1 MDHEN and CDR2 SYDVKM. Trimming pared 5 bases from V and 0 bases from J, leaving 10 bases between. This CDR3 has 14 residues. The CDR3 spells CASSPGGSNYGYTF. CDR3 coding DNA: TGTGCCAGCAGTCCCGGGGGTTCTAACTATGGCTACACCTTC.

The rearrangement joins TRBV30 to TRBJ2-1; 7 nucleotides agree with TRBD2. J lost 0 bases, V lost 1 base, and 12 bases had no gene match. The germline V gene encodes CDR1 GTSNPN and CDR2 SVGIG (reference sequence). This CDR3 is 18 amino acids long. Here the CDR3 reads CAWSARGGEISSYNEQFF. The CDR3 nucleotides are TGTGCCTGGAGTGCCCGGGGAGGGGAAATAAGCTCCTACAATGAGCAGTTCTTC.

The gene calls are TRBV7-9 and TRBJ1-6; 9 nucleotides align to TRBD1. J gave up 13 bases and V 5 bases, and 9 bases lay outside the gene matches. CDR3 length: 14 amino acids. Germline V lookup: CDR1 SEHNR, CDR2 FQNEAQ (reference sequence). CDR3 region: CASSPGQGVDPLHF. The CDR3 DNA reads as TGTGCCAGCAGCCCGGGACAGGGAGTAGATCCCCTCCACTTT.

This chain links TRBV25-1 with TRBJ1-1; 7 bases line up with TRBD1. Germline V CDR1 and CDR2: MGHDK, SYGVNS. Losses at the gene ends were 1 base for V and 5 bases for J; bases not matched to a gene: 13. CDR3 length equals 17 residues. This CDR3 reads CASSEWVGGRRETEAFF. In nucleotides, the CDR3 is TGTGCCAGCAGTGAATGGGTAGGGGGCAGAAGGGAGACTGAAGCTTTCTTT. Based on the CDR3 plus reference TRBV25-1 and TRBJ1-1, the full variable domain is EADIYQTPRYLVIGTGKKITLECSQTMGHDKMYWYQQDPGMELHLIHYSYGVNSTEKGDLSSESTVSRIRTEHFPLTLESARPSHTSQYLCASSEWVGGRRETEAFFGQGTRLTVV.

The CDR3 reads CASIPEGTKNTGELFF. In nucleotides, the CDR3 is TGTGCCAGTATCCCCGAGGGCACAAAGAACACCGGGGAGCTGTTTTTT. The V and J genes are TRBV19 and TRBJ2-2, with D perhaps matching TRBD2 (5 bases). Trimming cost V 7 bases and J 1 base, with 16 bases left between them. The CDR3 runs 16 residues. Germline CDR1 and CDR2: LNHDA and SQIVND (reference sequence).

This clone was seen only a few times. V gene TRBV6-1 combines with J gene TRBJ1-2; 9 bases match TRBD1. Germline V gives CDR1 MNHNS, CDR2 SASEGT. The trim removed 0 bases at V and 3 bases at J, leaving 2 bases unmatched. The CDR3 sequence is 15 residues long. CDR3 sequence (DNA): TGTGCCAGCAGTGAAGCGACAGGGGGGTACTATGGCTACACCTTC. It specifies CASSEATGGYYGYTF.

The gene calls are TRBV2 and TRBJ2-7, with 12 bases identical to TRBD2. CDR1 is SNHLY and CDR2 is FYNNEI in the germline V gene. Trimming took 6 bases from V and 6 from J; bases not matched to a gene: 3. This CDR3 is built from 13 residues. The CDR3 sequence is CASSLAGGGEQYF. The CDR3 nucleotides are TGTGCCAGCAGCCTAGCGGGGGGGGGCGAGCAGTACTTC.

The DNA for the CDR3 is TGTGCCAGCAGCGGACAGGGTCGAAACGAGCAGTACTTC. Translated: CASSGQGRNEQYF. V gene TRBV2 combines with J gene TRBJ2-7, with TRBD1 matching over 8 bases. Germline CDR1 reads SNHLY; CDR2 reads FYNNEI. Trimming at V came to 6 bases and at J to 5 bases, leaving 6 bases not matched to a gene. The CDR3 spans 13 residues.